These 31 T cell receptor beta chains were all obtained from the same sample, sequenced in a study of T cell repertoires in cytomegalovirus infection. TCRdb redid the calling of the reads with MiXCR, one entry per CDR3 protein. The profile shows some 400,000 distinct CDR3 sequences, about a sixth of them singletons. The specimen was PBMCs. Every receptor here comes from a human donor in good health (CMV status not recorded). Some clones in this sample may be carry-over from other donors' samples.

This clonotype was found many times. The V gene is TRBV7-2, the J gene TRBJ1-2, with a weak D call TRBD1 (6 bases). The V gene's germline CDR1 is SGHTA and CDR2 FQGNSA. Trimming stripped 5 bases from V and 5 bases from J, with 15 bases between. The CDR3 loop spans 14 amino acids. The CDR3 DNA is TGTGCCAGCAGCCCCATTGCAGGGGCTTATGGCTACACCTTC. This gives the protein CASSPIAGAYGYTF.

The chain employs TRBV20-1 and TRBJ2-1; D gene unclear. There are 14 residues in the CDR3. V shed 0 bases and J shed 4 bases, with 10 bases lying between them. Germline lookup yields CDR1 DFQATT and CDR2 SNEGSKA (reference sequence). This CDR3 is CSAREKGGYNEQFF. As DNA, the CDR3 is TGCAGTGCTAGAGAAAAAGGCGGATACAATGAGCAGTTCTTC.

This clonotype showed up many times. This chain uses TRBV7-8 with TRBJ1-2, with 8 bases matching TRBD1. Germline V CDR1 and CDR2: SGHVS, FQNEAQ. The CDR3 consists of 13 residues. Germline trimming cut 5 bases from V and 8 bases from J; bases unmatched to any gene: 7. CDR3 nucleotides: TGTGCCAGCAGCGAACAGGACAGGGCCGGCTACACCTTC. This codes for CASSEQDRAGYTF. Supplemented by reference TRBV7-8 and TRBJ1-2, the full variable domain reads GAGVSQSPRYKVAKRGQDVALRCDPISGHVSLFWYQQALGQGPEFLTYFQNEAQLDKSGLPSDRFFAERPEGSVSTLKIQRTQQEDSAVYLCASSEQDRAGYTFGSGTRLTVV.

This clonotype has a handful of counts. The V and J genes are TRBV2 and TRBJ1-2, with a weak D call TRBD1 (5 bases). The CDR3 length is 14 residues. V shed 3 bases and J shed 0 bases, with 8 bases lying between them. Germline CDR1 reads SNHLY; CDR2 reads FYNNEI. CDR3 sequence reads: CASSEEGTNYGYTF. The CDR3, as DNA: TGTGCCAGCAGTGAGGAGGGGACTAACTATGGCTACACCTTC.

This clonotype has a count of ten or more. This chain links TRBV10-3 with TRBJ1-1, with 10 bases aligning to TRBD1. Germline values: CDR1 ENHRY, CDR2 SYGVKD. Trimming removed 8 bases from V and 3 bases from J; junction bases left unmatched: 9. The CDR3 length is 15 residues. The CDR3 loop is CAIRQGADGDTEAFF. The CDR3 DNA reads TGTGCCATCCGACAGGGGGCTGACGGCGACACTGAAGCTTTCTTT.

This clonotype appeared many times. This chain uses TRBV6-5 with TRBJ1-6; the match to TRBD1 covers 7 bases. The CDR3 length is 15 residues. Germline CDR1 and CDR2: MNHEY and SVGAGI. V trimming: 1 base; J trimming: 10 bases; junction bases outside the gene matches: 7. The CDR3 is CASSYWGAGGSPLHF. The CDR3 DNA reads TGTGCCAGCAGTTACTGGGGGGCAGGGGGATCACCCCTCCACTTT.

In its sample, this clonotype was seen a few times. The rearrangement links TRBV20-1 to TRBJ2-1; TRBD1 aligns across 10 bases. The germline gives CDR1 DFQATT, CDR2 SNEGSKA (reference sequence). This CDR3 is 14 amino acids long. The trim removed 1 base at V and 8 bases at J, leaving 5 bases unmatched. CDR3 DNA: TGCAGTGCTAGAGGACAGGGGGCCATCGATGAGCAGTTCTTC. The encoded protein is CSARGQGAIDEQFF.

V usage is TRBV5-1 and J usage is TRBJ1-1, with D unclear. Germline loops: CDR1 SGHRS, CDR2 YFSETQ. The V end was cut by 0 bases, the J end by 1 base, with 10 bases between. The CDR3 totals 15 residues. CDR3 sequence (DNA): TGCGCCAGCAGCTTGGCCACGACGGGGAACACTGAAGCTTTCTTT. Its translation is CASSLATTGNTEAFF.

The chain recombines TRBV29-1 with TRBJ2-1, with D unclear. The CDR3 spans 15 residues. Germline CDR1 and CDR2: SQVTM and ANQGSEA. V lost 7 bases and J 6 bases, leaving 22 bases between the germline ends. CDR3 sequence: CSARQDPTPSNEQFF. CDR3 nucleotide sequence: TGCAGCGCCAGACAAGATCCAACACCCTCCAATGAGCAGTTCTTC.

This rearrangement joins TRBV7-9 to TRBJ1-6; D gene ambiguous. V was cut by 1 base and J by 3 bases, with 7 bases left in between. Per germline, CDR1 SEHNR and CDR2 FQNEAQ (reference sequence). The CDR3 contains 15 residues. In DNA, the CDR3 is TGTGCCAGCAGCTTAGGGGCCGACTATAATTCACCCCTCCACTTT. This sequence encodes CASSLGADYNSPLHF.

Many counts were recorded for this clonotype. This sequence joins TRBV7-2 and TRBJ2-1; 7 bases line up with TRBD2. The CDR3 sequence is 13 residues long. The V gene's germline CDR1 is SGHTA and CDR2 FQGNSA. Unmatched junction bases numbered 1, after V lost 1 base and J lost 7 bases. CDR3 residues: CASSLELANEQFF. The CDR3, as DNA: TGTGCCAGCAGCTTAGAACTAGCGAATGAGCAGTTCTTC.

This chain uses TRBV6-2 or TRBV6-3 with TRBJ2-7; D gene uncertain. In germline, CDR1 is MNHEY, CDR2 SVGEGT. The V and J ends lost 0 bases and 1 base respectively, with 7 bases between them. The CDR3 is made up of 14 amino acids. The CDR3 DNA follows: TGTGCCAGCAGTTACTCGTGGCGGTCCTACGAGCAGTACTTC. Translation gives CASSYSWRSYEQYF.

The chain uses TRBV7-2 and TRBJ2-5; 12 positions agree with TRBD2. After removal of 1 base from V and 3 bases from J, the junction contained 3 bases not matched to a gene. The V gene's germline CDR1 is SGHTA and CDR2 FQGNSA. The CDR3 runs to 16 residues. The CDR3 DNA sequence: TGTGCCAGCAGCTTAGTGAGGACTAGCGGGAAAGAGACCCAGTACTTC. Its translation: CASSLVRTSGKETQYF. The full variable domain, completed using reference TRBV7-2 and TRBJ2-5, is GAGVSQSPSNKVTEKGKDVELRCDPISGHTALYWYRQSLGQGLEFLIYFQGNSAPDKSGLPSDRFSAERTGGSVSTLTIQRTQQEDSAVYLCASSLVRTSGKETQYFGPGTRLLVL.

This clonotype was recorded many times. The chain links TRBV12-3 or TRBV12-4 to TRBJ1-5; perhaps TRBD1 as D (5 bases). The CDR3 totals 13 residues. Trimming stripped 6 bases from V and 3 bases from J, with 9 bases between. The CDR3 loop is CASSRQSNQPQHF. CDR3 DNA sequence: TGTGCCAGCAGCCGACAGTCCAATCAGCCCCAGCATTTT.

The chain couples TRBV28 to TRBJ2-3; D not certain. V was clipped by 3 bases and J by 5 bases, with 9 bases between them. The germline CDR1 and CDR2 sequences are MDHEN and SYDVKM. The CDR3 sequence is 13 residues long. The CDR3, as DNA: TGTGCCAGCAGTTTCCGACCAGGAGATACGCAGTATTTT. Amino acid sequence: CASSFRPGDTQYF.

V and J are TRBV12-3 or TRBV12-4 and TRBJ2-7, with 8 bases that match TRBD1. The trim removed 6 bases at V and 7 bases at J, leaving 5 bases unmatched. This CDR3 is built from 12 residues. The CDR3 region is CASRWTGQEQYF. CDR3 nucleotide sequence: TGTGCCAGCAGGTGGACAGGGCAAGAGCAGTACTTC.

The sample holds many counts of this clonotype. The rearrangement uses TRBV7-2 and TRBJ2-2, with no clear D. The germline CDR1 and CDR2 sequences are SGHTA and FQGNSA. The CDR3 has 13 residues. V lost 6 bases and J lost 6, with 11 bases in between. The CDR3 reads CASSPDGPGELFF. CDR3 DNA sequence: TGTGCCAGCAGTCCAGATGGCCCCGGGGAGCTGTTTTTT.

This clonotype has at least ten counts. The chain joins TRBV12-3 or TRBV12-4 to TRBJ2-1, with D perhaps TRBD2 (7 bases). This CDR3 is built from 15 residues. With 3 bases removed from V and 7 bases from J, the gap between germline ends came to 16 bases. CDR3 region: CASSLAGAGLNEQFF. Here the CDR3 DNA reads TGTGCCAGCAGTTTGGCGGGGGCGGGCTTGAATGAGCAGTTCTTC.

At least ten counts were recorded for this clonotype. The chain recombines TRBV7-2 with TRBJ1-2, with TRBD1 identical over 9 bases. Germline values: CDR1 SGHTA, CDR2 FQGNSA. This CDR3 is built from 14 residues. J lost 5 bases, V lost 4 bases, and 5 bases had no gene match. CDR3: CASSSDRGPYGYTF. The CDR3 coding sequence is TGTGCCAGCAGCTCGGACAGGGGACCGTATGGCTACACCTTC.

Only a few counts were recorded for this clonotype. The chain is built from TRBV7-2 and TRBJ2-4; a weak D match, TRBD1 (5 bases). V dropped 0 bases and J dropped 4 bases, with 7 bases sitting between them. Germline V lookup: CDR1 SGHTA, CDR2 FQGNSA. This CDR3 spans 14 amino acids. CDR3 nucleotides: TGTGCCAGCAGCTTAGCGGGGCAGAAAAACATTCAGTACTTC. It is translated as CASSLAGQKNIQYF.

The genes are TRBV28 and TRBJ2-7; the match to TRBD1 covers 9 bases. CDR1 is MDHEN, CDR2 SYDVKM, per germline. With 9 bases clipped from V and 2 bases from J, the junction kept 11 bases outside the gene matches. The CDR3 is 15 residues long. CDR3 in amino acids: CASKKPGQGPYEQYF. The CDR3 bases are TGTGCCAGTAAAAAACCGGGACAGGGACCCTACGAGCAGTACTTC.

This clonotype was recorded many times. The J gene is TRBJ1-1, the V gene TRBV7-2; D perhaps matches TRBD1 (6 bases). V lost 8 bases, J lost 1 base, and 11 bases lay in between. The germline V gene encodes CDR1 SGHTA and CDR2 FQGNSA. This CDR3 has 13 amino acids. CDR3 in amino acids: CASSRGANTEAFF. CDR3 in DNA: TGTGCCAGCTCGCGGGGGGCGAACACTGAAGCTTTCTTT.

CDR3 sequence (DNA): TGCGCCAGCAGCCCAAGGGGGAGTTATTCACCCCTCCACTTT. Translation gives CASSPRGSYSPLHF. The chain employs TRBV5-1 and TRBJ1-6; TRBD1 is a possible D gene (6 bases). The CDR3 totals 14 residues. Germline loops: CDR1 SGHRS, CDR2 YFSETQ. The V end lost 4 bases, the J end lost 8 bases, and 13 bases lay between the germline ends.

This clonotype turned up a few times. The chain links TRBV3-1 to TRBJ1-1; D gene ambiguous. The CDR3 is 14 residues long. Trimming removed 0 bases from V and 1 base from J, with 6 bases in between. The germline gives CDR1 LGHDT, CDR2 YNNKEL (reference sequence). The CDR3 sequence is CASSQDSKNTEAFF. Here the CDR3 DNA reads TGTGCCAGCAGCCAAGATTCTAAGAACACTGAAGCTTTCTTT.

This clonotype came up many times. The chain uses TRBV7-2 and TRBJ1-2; unclear D gene. V gave up 5 bases and J gave up 8 bases, with 12 bases separating them. In germline, CDR1 is SGHTA, CDR2 FQGNSA. The CDR3 is 12 amino acids. This chain's CDR3 is CASSPFGGGYTF. CDR3 DNA sequence: TGTGCCAGCAGCCCCTTTGGAGGGGGCTACACCTTC.

The rearrangement uses TRBV7-9 and TRBJ2-3; 14 positions match TRBD2. V dropped 5 bases and J dropped 2; count of bases not matched to a gene: 9. This CDR3 contains 18 residues. Per germline, CDR1 SEHNR and CDR2 FQNEAQ (reference sequence). CDR3 nucleotides: TGTGCCAGCAGCGCTGCCCCGGGACTAGCGGGAGCCACAGATACGCAGTATTTT. Its protein is CASSAAPGLAGATDTQYF.

This clonotype was recorded once. The CDR3 DNA reads TGTGCCAGCAGTGATTTCGCTCCCCTTCAGCCCCAGCATTTT. Its protein product is CASSDFAPLQPQHF. This rearrangement joins TRBV2 to TRBJ1-5; D is unclear. The CDR3 has 14 amino acids. The V gene's germline CDR1 is SNHLY and CDR2 FYNNEI. Trimming took 3 bases from V and 6 from J, leaving 12 bases between them.

The chain has TRBV11-2 and TRBJ2-2, with D maybe TRBD1 (6 bases). V shed 5 bases and J shed 5 bases, with 12 bases lying between them. The CDR3 sequence is 14 residues long. Germline V gives CDR1 SGHAT, CDR2 FQNNGV. In nucleotides, the CDR3 is TGTGCCAGCAGCATCAACAGGGTTACCGGGGAGCTGTTTTTT. Translated: CASSINRVTGELFF.

The chain combines TRBV20-1 with TRBJ2-3; D ambiguous. The CDR3 length is 16 residues. Trimming cost V 6 bases and J 1 base, with 20 bases left between them. CDR1 is DFQATT, CDR2 SNEGSKA, per germline (reference sequence). CDR3 sequence reads: CSALSQRGGGTDTQYF. The CDR3 coding sequence is TGCAGTGCCCTGTCCCAGCGCGGTGGGGGCACAGATACGCAGTATTTT.

This clonotype was observed at least ten times. The chain links TRBV7-8 to TRBJ2-5; 11 bases map to TRBD2. CDR3 length equals 14 residues. V lost 6 bases and J lost 5; bases outside the gene matches: 5. The V gene's germline CDR1 is SGHVS and CDR2 FQNEAQ. The CDR3 DNA follows: TGTGCCAGCAGTTTTAGCGGGGGGGGTGAGACCCAGTACTTC. Translation: CASSFSGGGETQYF.

The chain carries TRBV20-1 and TRBJ2-3; D gene unclear. Germline V gene sequence: CDR1 DFQATT, CDR2 SNEGSKA (reference sequence). This CDR3 region has 13 residues. V dropped 5 bases and J dropped 4 bases, with 13 bases sitting between them. This chain's CDR3 is CSAGLAAPDTQYF. CDR3 in DNA: TGCAGTGCTGGGCTTGCAGCCCCAGATACGCAGTATTTT.